The 14 T cell receptor beta chains listed next were all sequenced from one sample in a study of T cell repertoires in cytomegalovirus infection. These TCRs' antigens remain unknown. TCRdb redid the calling of the reads with MiXCR, one entry per CDR3 protein. The sample has approximately 300,000 distinct CDR3 sequences, just under 30% seen once. Sequencing used cultured PBMCs, obtained from culture after CMV antigen stimulation. Receptors originate from a human donor in good health (CMV status not recorded). Some clones in this sample may be carry-over from other donors' samples.

This clonotype was detected many times. This chain links TRBV28 with TRBJ1-5; D possibly corresponds to TRBD1 (5 bases). The CDR3 is 13 residues long. The germline gives CDR1 MDHEN, CDR2 SYDVKM. V was trimmed by 10 bases and J by 14 bases, leaving 24 bases between them. CDR3 loop: CAIGALVSGQEHF. CDR3 sequence (DNA): TGTGCCATCGGGGCCTTAGTAAGTGGGCAGGAGCATTTT.

The sample holds many counts of this clonotype. This chain joins TRBV7-6 and TRBJ1-2; D remains ambiguous. In germline, CDR1 is SGHVS, CDR2 FNYEAQ. The CDR3 contains 14 residues. Trimming cost V 1 base and J 0 bases, with 6 bases left between them. CDR3 in amino acids: CASSLENSNYGYTF. The CDR3 coding sequence is TGTGCCAGCAGCTTAGAAAACTCTAACTATGGCTACACCTTC.

The rearrangement links TRBV29-1 to TRBJ2-1; no firm D call. The V and J ends lost 5 bases and 5 bases respectively, with 7 bases between them. The CDR3 loop spans 11 amino acids. CDR1 is SQVTM and CDR2 is ANQGSEA in the germline V gene. CDR3 DNA sequence: TGCAGCGTTACAGAGAACAATGAGCAGTTCTTC. Translated, it gives CSVTENNEQFF.

V gene TRBV6-6 combines with J gene TRBJ2-4; 8 bases are shared with TRBD1. Unmatched junction bases numbered 10, after V lost 9 bases and J lost 3 bases. The CDR3 runs to 15 residues. Per germline, CDR1 MNHNY and CDR2 SVGAGI (reference sequence). CDR3 sequence reads: CARNLRGRGKNIQYF. DNA of the CDR3: TGTGCCAGGAACCTCAGGGGGCGCGGCAAAAACATTCAGTACTTC.

The table lists this clonotype with a few counts. The rearrangement links TRBV2 to TRBJ1-1, with 8 bases fitting TRBD1. The V gene end was trimmed by 4 bases and the J gene end by 1 base; junction bases not matched to a gene: 5. CDR3 length equals 15 residues. Germline values: CDR1 SNHLY, CDR2 FYNNEI. CDR3 residues: CASSGTGRPNTEAFF. The CDR3 DNA sequence: TGTGCCAGCAGTGGGACAGGGCGCCCGAACACTGAAGCTTTCTTT.

For the CDR3, the DNA is TGTGCCAGCAGTGTCGGGAGGTTGAACACTGAAGCTTTCTTT. It codes for CASSVGRLNTEAFF. J is TRBJ1-1 and V is TRBV6-1; D ambiguous. CDR1 and CDR2 (germline): MNHNS, SASEGT. This CDR3 spans 14 amino acids. The V end was cut by 4 bases, the J end by 0 bases, with 9 bases between.

This clonotype was detected only a few times. The chain employs TRBV10-3 and TRBJ1-1; the D gene is possibly TRBD1 (6 bases). CDR3 length: 14 residues. The germline gives CDR1 ENHRY, CDR2 SYGVKD. The V end was cut by 6 bases, the J end by 4 bases, with 15 bases between. Written as DNA, the CDR3 is TGTGCCATCAGCAACAGGGAGAGGATCACTGAAGCTTTCTTT. Protein sequence: CAISNRERITEAFF.

This clonotype was counted between two and nine times. This sequence joins TRBV30 and TRBJ1-4; D uncertain. The CDR3 contains 13 residues. V lost 7 bases, J lost 4 bases, and 13 bases lay in between. Germline lookup yields CDR1 GTSNPN and CDR2 SVGIG (reference sequence). DNA of the CDR3: TGTGCCTTAACCCCAGGTTATAATGAAAAACTGTTTTTT. The encoded protein is CALTPGYNEKLFF.

The chain links TRBV7-9 to TRBJ2-1; tentatively, D is TRBD2 (7 bases). This CDR3 region has 14 residues. Germline assignment: CDR1 SEHNR and CDR2 FQNEAQ (reference sequence). With 7 bases removed from V and 5 bases from J, the gap between germline ends came to 15 bases. In DNA form, the CDR3 reads TGTGCCAGCAACCATGGGGGGGCTGACAATGAGCAGTTCTTC. Its translation is CASNHGGADNEQFF.

The chain uses TRBV20-1 and TRBJ2-3, with 10 bases that match TRBD2. V shed 0 bases, J shed 0 bases, and the junction held 3 bases outside the gene matches. Germline CDR1 is DFQATT and CDR2 is SNEGSKA (reference sequence). The length of the CDR3 is 16 residues. CDR3 bases: TGCAGTGCTAGAGATCTACTAGCGGGGAGCACAGATACGCAGTATTTT. Translating gives CSARDLLAGSTDTQYF.

The rearrangement links TRBV7-9 to TRBJ2-5; D is uncertain. CDR1 and CDR2 (germline): SEHNR, FQNEAQ (reference sequence). V lost 5 bases and J 3 bases, leaving 10 bases between the germline ends. The CDR3 has 13 amino acids. The CDR3 DNA sequence: TGTGCCAGCAGCCCGGGCAGCGAAGAGACCCAGTACTTC. Translated, it gives CASSPGSEETQYF.

The table lists this clonotype with many counts. The genes are TRBV7-8 and TRBJ2-1, with TRBD1 as a possible D gene (5 bases). The germline V gene encodes CDR1 SGHVS and CDR2 FQNEAQ. Trimming took 0 bases from V and 2 from J, leaving 14 bases between them. CDR3 length: 17 amino acids. CDR3 amino acids: CASSLAPGRATYNEQFF. DNA for the CDR3: TGTGCCAGCAGCTTAGCGCCTGGCAGGGCCACCTACAATGAGCAGTTCTTC.

In its sample, this clonotype was seen a few times. CDR3 nucleotides: TGTGCCAGCAGCTTGACTAGAATGGCAGATACGCAGTATTTT. It is translated as CASSLTRMADTQYF. The rearrangement joins TRBV5-6 to TRBJ2-3, with D tentatively TRBD2 (5 bases). V lost 1 base, J lost 4 bases, and 10 bases lay in between. Germline-derived CDR1 and CDR2 are SGHDT and YYEEEE. CDR3 length equals 14 residues. Combining the CDR3 with reference TRBV5-6 and TRBJ2-3 gives the whole variable domain DAGVTQSPTHLIKTRGQQVTLRCSPKSGHDTVSWYQQALGQGPQFIFQYYEEEERQRGNFPDRFSGHQFPNYSSELNVNALLLGDSALYLCASSLTRMADTQYFGPGTRLTVL.

The gene calls are TRBV28 and TRBJ2-1, with 10 bases identical to TRBD2. Germline V gives CDR1 MDHEN, CDR2 SYDVKM. The trim removed 5 bases at V and 3 bases at J, leaving 4 bases unmatched. The CDR3 has 15 residues. This CDR3 reads CASSLRLAGYNEQFF. For the CDR3, the DNA is TGTGCCAGCAGTCTCCGACTAGCGGGCTACAATGAGCAGTTCTTC.